This T cell receptor (beta chain) originates from a study of T-cell reconstitution after alpha-beta-depleted transplantation in children. The study's findings and limits: At the one-year point after transplant, T-cell counts and TCRbeta diversity were found to come mostly from T cells that had been newly produced. Alpha-beta T cells about two months after transplant reportedly derived from several hundred expanded graft clones. Surviving recipient T cells and intrathymic progenitors accounted for some patients' high TCRbeta diversity at day 60.

Comment on this clonotype: The antigen is not known.

Unique molecular identifiers were built into the TCRbeta library. Each CDR3 protein is one row after TCRdb ran MiXCR on the PCR reads. The repertoire holds about 510,000 distinct CDR3 sequences, with about 10% as singletons. CDR1 MNHEY and CDR2 SMNVEV come from the germline V gene (reference sequence). The CDR3 is made up of 15 amino acids. Deletions cut 4 bases from V and 4 bases from J, with 17 bases between. The chain couples TRBV27 to TRBJ2-7, with a weak D call TRBD2 (5 bases). The TCR sequence derives from a female patient between 2 and 15 years old who had a stem cell transplant for aplastic anemia, so the T cells may come from the graft donor. The sequenced sample was PBMCs, mostly from graft donor cells, obtained 180 days after TCRalphabeta/CD19-depleted stem cell transplant. CDR3 protein: CASSSAGGSVYEQYF. The CDR3, as DNA: TGTGCCAGCAGTTCGGCGGGCGGCTCGGTATACGAGCAGTACTTC.